Listed here are 32 T cell receptor beta chains from one sample, sequenced in a study of T cell responses to AZD1222 COVID-19 vaccine. Assay: immunoSEQ multiplex PCR; the TCRdb copy retains only in-frame clones and omits some. Of some 170,000 clones in the sample, roughly nine tenths were seen once. The material was peripheral blood, obtained 28 days after the second AZD1222 dose. These receptors all come from an adult who received the AZD1222 COVID-19 vaccine.

The chain combines TRBV18 with TRBJ1-2, with TRBD1 matching 7 bases. The V segment lost 3 bases and the J segment 8 bases; nucleotides outside the gene matches: 6. CDR3 length equals 13 residues. Germline assignment: CDR1 KGHSH and CDR2 LQKENI. The CDR3 region has the DNA TGTGCCAGCTCACCCTCAGGGGGACGGGGCTACACCTTC. It codes for CASSPSGGRGYTF.

Turning to this clone: Other nucleotide sequences in the sample specify the same CDR3. V and J are TRBV6-5 and TRBJ1-1, with TRBD1 matching 10 bases. The ends lost 0 bases at V and 4 bases at J; junction bases unmatched: 2. This CDR3 has 15 residues. From germline, CDR1 is MNHEY and CDR2 SVGAGI. The CDR3 region is CASSYSGQGSTEAFF. CDR3 nucleotides: TGTGCCAGCAGTTACTCGGGACAGGGGAGCACTGAAGCTTTCTTT.

This clone was seen a few times. The chain combines TRBV19 with TRBJ1-1, with 7 bases lining up with TRBD1. The CDR3 consists of 13 residues. Germline CDR1 and CDR2: LNHDA and SQIVND (reference sequence). V shed 6 bases, J shed 10 bases, and the junction held 11 bases outside the gene matches. Written as DNA, the CDR3 is TGTGCCAGTAGCGACCAGGGCAGGGGGGTAGCTTTCTTT. This codes for CASSDQGRGVAFF.

This chain connects TRBV4-1 to TRBJ2-1; D call uncertain. The CDR3 is 14 residues long. Trimming pared 2 bases from V and 4 bases from J, leaving 9 bases between. Germline values: CDR1 MGHRA, CDR2 YSYEKL. The CDR3, as DNA: TGCGCCAGCAGCCAATCTGGCTTTTACAATGAGCAGTTCTTC. This gives the protein CASSQSGFYNEQFF.

The V gene is TRBV14, the J gene TRBJ2-1; weak D call: TRBD1 (5 bases). The CDR3 totals 17 residues. Germline values: CDR1 SGHDN, CDR2 FVKESK. V was trimmed by 3 bases and J by 0 bases, leaving 15 bases between them. CDR3 loop: CASSHLMGPRSYNEQFF. The CDR3 region has the DNA TGTGCCAGCAGCCACCTCATGGGGCCTCGCTCCTACAATGAGCAGTTCTTC.

The rearrangement uses TRBV20-1 and TRBJ2-1, with TRBD2 matching 12 bases. The CDR3 runs to 16 residues. Per germline, CDR1 DFQATT and CDR2 SNEGSKA (reference sequence). V was clipped by 7 bases and J by 1 base; unmatched bases: 8. The DNA of the CDR3 is TGCAGTGTTAGTCCTAGCGGGAGGGCTTCCTACAATGAGCAGTTCTTC. As protein: CSVSPSGRASYNEQFF.

The chain recombines TRBV5-1 with TRBJ2-5, with D unclear. The V gene lost 4 bases and the J gene lost 0 bases, with 13 bases spanning the gap. Germline assignment: CDR1 SGHRS and CDR2 YFSETQ. The CDR3 totals 15 residues. The DNA for the CDR3 is TGCGCCAGCAGCGGAAGGACGGGTAACCAAGAGACCCAGTACTTC. This encodes CASSGRTGNQETQYF.

This chain joins TRBV7-2 and TRBJ2-1, with D possibly matching TRBD2 (6 bases). This CDR3 is 17 amino acids long. The V end lost 6 bases, the J end lost 0 bases, and 18 bases lay between the germline ends. Germline CDR1 is SGHTA and CDR2 is FQGNSA. The CDR3 DNA is TGTGCCAGCAGTCAGACCGGGACTCGGAGCTCCTACAATGAGCAGTTCTTC. Translating it yields CASSQTGTRSSYNEQFF.

The genes are TRBV5-1 and TRBJ1-1; D is unclear. Germline loops: CDR1 SGHRS, CDR2 YFSETQ. The CDR3 is 13 residues long. Trimming stripped 3 bases from V and 0 bases from J, with 6 bases between. DNA of the CDR3: TGCGCCAGCAGCTCGGCGGTGAACACTGAAGCTTTCTTT. The encoded protein is CASSSAVNTEAFF. Filled out from reference TRBV5-1 and TRBJ1-1, the complete variable domain reads KAGVTQTPRYLIKTRGQQVTLSCSPISGHRSVSWYQQTPGQGLQFLFEYFSETQRNKGNFPGRFSGRQFSNSRSEMNVSTLELGDSALYLCASSSAVNTEAFFGQGTRLTVV.

The genes are TRBV11-2 and TRBJ2-7, with 7 bases fitting TRBD1. With V trimmed by 0 bases and J by 2 bases, 13 bases remained unmatched. CDR3 length: 18 amino acids. Germline V gene lookup returns CDR1 SGHAT and CDR2 FQNNGV. CDR3 residues: CASSLEGTELLRAYEQYF. CDR3 nucleotides: TGTGCCAGCAGCTTAGAAGGGACAGAGCTTCTAAGAGCCTACGAGCAGTACTTC.

The chain joins TRBV2 to TRBJ1-2; D is possibly TRBD1 (6 bases). The germline V gene has CDR1 SNHLY and CDR2 FYNNEI. The V end was cut by 11 bases, the J end by 4 bases, with 14 bases between. The CDR3 spans 12 residues. CDR3 nucleotides: TGTGCCGGCCGTGGACAGTCCTATGGCTACACCTTC. Translation: CAGRGQSYGYTF.

The J gene is TRBJ1-6, the V gene TRBV6-2 or TRBV6-3, with a weak D call TRBD1 (6 bases). Germline CDR1 and CDR2: MNHEY and SVGEGT. CDR3 length: 13 amino acids. Trimming took off 5 bases at V and 6 bases at J, with 8 bases between the two ends. Here the CDR3 DNA reads TGTGCCAGCAGTGTACAGGGTAATTCACCCCTCCACTTT. It encodes CASSVQGNSPLHF.

This rearrangement joins TRBV18 to TRBJ2-3; D remains ambiguous. The CDR3 has 13 residues. Germline V CDR1 and CDR2: KGHSH, LQKENI. The germline V and J ends were trimmed by 3 bases and 5 bases, with 9 bases remaining between them. Here the CDR3 reads CASSPSRGDTQYF. In DNA form, the CDR3 reads TGTGCCAGCTCACCGTCTCGAGGAGATACGCAGTATTTT.

The chain carries TRBV30 and TRBJ2-6; D unresolved. With 5 bases removed from V and 1 base from J, the gap between germline ends came to 12 bases. Germline CDR1 is GTSNPN and CDR2 is SVGIG (reference sequence). The CDR3 extends over 15 amino acids. CDR3 sequence: CAWSLRQSGANVLTF. CDR3 coding DNA: TGTGCCTGGTCGCTCCGGCAATCTGGGGCCAACGTCCTGACTTTC.

Turning to this clone: Sequence at one end of the junction differs from germline and may be a read error. The chain recombines TRBV6-2 or TRBV6-3 with TRBJ1-5; 8 bases line up with TRBD1. The length of the CDR3 is 14 residues. Germline V gene sequence: CDR1 MNHEY, CDR2 SVGEGT. The CDR3: CASSYSVLGTGWNF. CDR3 sequence (DNA): TGTGCCAGCAGTTACTCGGTCCTTGGGACAGGATGGAATTTT.

The chain joins TRBV27 to TRBJ2-7, with D perhaps being TRBD1 or TRBD2 (6 bases each). Germline-derived CDR1 and CDR2 are MNHEY and SMNVEV (reference sequence). Trimming removed 10 bases from V and 0 bases from J, with 16 bases in between. CDR3 length: 14 amino acids. DNA for the CDR3: TGTGCCAATACAGGGAGGCCGAGCTCCTACGAGCAGTACTTC. Its protein product is CANTGRPSSYEQYF.

There are a few counts of this clone. The rearrangement links TRBV19 to TRBJ1-2; 11 bases line up with TRBD1. V dropped 5 bases and J dropped 8; count of bases not matched to a gene: 10. Per the germline V gene, CDR1 is LNHDA and CDR2 is SQIVND (reference sequence). This CDR3 contains 15 residues. CDR3 region: CASSRSGQGEGGYTF. Written as DNA, the CDR3 is TGTGCCAGTAGTCGCTCGGGACAGGGGGAAGGAGGCTACACCTTC.

The rearrangement uses TRBV2 and TRBJ1-2; no definite D call. Germline CDR1 reads SNHLY; CDR2 reads FYNNEI. CDR3 length: 15 residues. The V end was cut by 4 bases, the J end by 5 bases, with 17 bases between. As DNA, the CDR3 is TGTGCCAGCAGTGGAATCCAAGGGCCTACGTATGGCTACACCTTC. Amino acid sequence: CASSGIQGPTYGYTF.

DNA of the CDR3: TGTGCCAGCAGCCCGGGTTCGGGTGGCTACACCTTC. This sequence encodes CASSPGSGGYTF. This chain joins TRBV7-6 and TRBJ1-2; D gene uncertain. The germline V gene encodes CDR1 SGHVS and CDR2 FNYEAQ. The CDR3 spans 12 residues. V lost 5 bases and J lost 7, with 11 bases in between.

The chain combines TRBV12-5 with TRBJ1-1; tentative D call: TRBD1 (6 bases). Trimming removed 5 bases at V and 7 bases at J, with 20 bases between. The CDR3 sequence is 15 residues long. CDR1 LGHNT and CDR2 FRNRAP come from the germline V gene. The CDR3 sequence: CASGRDRLEGGEAFF. The CDR3 DNA follows: TGTGCTAGTGGTAGAGACAGGCTAGAAGGAGGTGAAGCTTTCTTT. Filled out from reference TRBV12-5 and TRBJ1-1, the complete variable domain reads DARVTQTPRHKVTEMGQEVTMRCQPILGHNTVFWYRQTMMQGLELLAYFRNRAPLDDSGMPKDRFSAEMPDATLATLKIQPSEPRDSAVYFCASGRDRLEGGEAFFGQGTRLTVV.

The genes are TRBV7-2 and TRBJ1-5; 7 positions match TRBD1. Germline CDR1 SGHTA, CDR2 FQGNSA. The CDR3 has 15 residues. Germline trimming cut 6 bases from V and 5 bases from J; bases unmatched to any gene: 10. In DNA, the CDR3 is TGTGCCAGCAGTTTTATAAAGGGGGCCCATCAGCCCCAGCATTTT. This gives the protein CASSFIKGAHQPQHF.

This chain joins TRBV4-2 and TRBJ1-2; D is uncertain. V lost 0 bases, J lost 8 bases, and 13 bases lay in between. Germline lookup yields CDR1 LGHNA and CDR2 YNFKEQ. The CDR3 runs to 14 residues. The CDR3 DNA reads TGTGCCAGCAGCCAAGAGCCGGAATCGGTGGGCTACACCTTC. It is translated as CASSQEPESVGYTF.

The chain recombines TRBV4-1 with TRBJ1-5, with 8 bases lining up with TRBD1. The V and J ends lost 4 bases and 10 bases, in that order; junction bases with no gene match: 9. The germline V gene has CDR1 MGHRA and CDR2 YSYEKL. The length of the CDR3 is 14 residues. The CDR3 region has the DNA TGCGCCAGCAGCCCCGGACAGGGCCGAGACCCCCAGCATTTT. Amino acids: CASSPGQGRDPQHF.

This clone was observed a single time. The V gene is TRBV30, the J gene TRBJ2-2; 10 bases fit TRBD2. With 1 base clipped from V and 6 bases from J, the junction kept 8 bases outside the gene matches. The CDR3 has 16 amino acids. Germline V gene lookup returns CDR1 GTSNPN and CDR2 SVGIG (reference sequence). CDR3 protein: CAWSGAGGLEAGELFF. The CDR3 nucleotides read TGTGCCTGGAGTGGAGCGGGAGGGCTTGAAGCCGGGGAGCTGTTTTTT.

This clone was seen just once. This chain uses TRBV5-6 with TRBJ1-3; D gene ambiguous. The V end lost 1 base, the J end lost 0 bases, and 14 bases lay between the germline ends. The CDR3 totals 17 residues. From germline, CDR1 is SGHDT and CDR2 YYEEEE. For the CDR3, the DNA is TGTGCCAGCAGCTTGTTCGGCAGTCAAAGCTCTGGAAACACCATATATTTT. Its protein is CASSLFGSQSSGNTIYF. The full variable domain, completed using reference TRBV5-6 and TRBJ1-3, is DAGVTQSPTHLIKTRGQQVTLRCSPKSGHDTVSWYQQALGQGPQFIFQYYEEEERQRGNFPDRFSGHQFPNYSSELNVNALLLGDSALYLCASSLFGSQSSGNTIYFGEGSWLTVV.

The chain joins TRBV4-3 to TRBJ1-2; D may be TRBD1 (6 bases). The CDR3 runs 16 residues. Looked up from germline, CDR1 is LGHNA and CDR2 is YSLEER. V gave up 0 bases and J gave up 6 bases, with 17 bases separating them. The CDR3 nucleotides are TGCGCCAGCAGCCAAGAACGAGACAGGCGCCTGGATGGCTACACCTTC. Protein sequence: CASSQERDRRLDGYTF.

The chain recombines TRBV4-1 with TRBJ1-6, with 7 bases matching TRBD1. Germline V gene sequence: CDR1 MGHRA, CDR2 YSYEKL. This CDR3 has 16 amino acids. Unmatched junction bases numbered 5, after V lost 0 bases and J lost 6 bases. CDR3 amino acids: CASSQDRTGLNSPLHF. The CDR3 region has the DNA TGCGCCAGCAGCCAAGATCGGACAGGTCTTAATTCACCCCTCCACTTT.

This clone was detected once. The chain has TRBV18 and TRBJ2-7; 9 bases line up with TRBD2. J lost 0 bases, V lost 6 bases, and 12 bases had no gene match. Germline V gives CDR1 KGHSH, CDR2 LQKENI. The CDR3 extends over 17 amino acids. The CDR3 sequence: CASSPGLAFGSSYEQYF. CDR3 nucleotides: TGTGCCAGCTCTCCGGGACTAGCTTTCGGTAGCTCCTACGAGCAGTACTTC.

This chain connects TRBV24-1 to TRBJ2-3; unclear D gene. The CDR3 extends over 14 amino acids. Between the trimmed V and J ends, which lost 3 bases and 3 bases, there was a span of 9 bases. Germline CDR1 is KGHDR and CDR2 is SFDVKD. The CDR3 sequence is CATSDPPPTDTQYF. The CDR3 coding sequence is TGTGCCACCAGTGATCCTCCTCCAACAGATACGCAGTATTTT.

The chain recombines TRBV11-1 with TRBJ2-2; D remains ambiguous. The V gene's germline CDR1 is SGHAT and CDR2 FQDESV (reference sequence). The CDR3 consists of 13 residues. V was cut by 2 bases and J by 2 bases, with 3 bases left in between. The CDR3 is CASSLRNTGELFF. The CDR3 DNA reads TGTGCCAGCAGCTTACGAAACACCGGGGAGCTGTTTTTT. Together with reference TRBV11-1 and TRBJ2-2, the CDR3 gives the full variable domain: EAEVAQSPRYKITEKSQAVAFWCDPISGHATLYWYRQILGQGPELLVQFQDESVVDDSQLPKDRFSAERLKGVDSTLKIQPAELGDSAMYLCASSLRNTGELFFGEGSRLTVL.

The chain carries TRBV12-3 or TRBV12-4 and TRBJ2-7; 8 bases line up with TRBD2. Unmatched junction bases numbered 3, after V lost 11 bases and J lost 0 bases. The CDR3 loop spans 12 amino acids. CDR3 nucleotide sequence: TGTGCCTCCGGGGGGGTCTCCTACGAGCAGTACTTC. Protein sequence: CASGGVSYEQYF.

The chain links TRBV19 to TRBJ1-2; 10 nucleotides match TRBD1. The V segment lost 7 bases and the J segment 8 bases; nucleotides outside the gene matches: 16. This CDR3 is 16 amino acids long. Germline lookup yields CDR1 LNHDA and CDR2 SQIVND (reference sequence). Here the CDR3 DNA reads TGTGCCAGTACCAAAGGACAGGGGGTATCGCGTCCGGGCTACACCTTC. Protein: CASTKGQGVSRPGYTF.